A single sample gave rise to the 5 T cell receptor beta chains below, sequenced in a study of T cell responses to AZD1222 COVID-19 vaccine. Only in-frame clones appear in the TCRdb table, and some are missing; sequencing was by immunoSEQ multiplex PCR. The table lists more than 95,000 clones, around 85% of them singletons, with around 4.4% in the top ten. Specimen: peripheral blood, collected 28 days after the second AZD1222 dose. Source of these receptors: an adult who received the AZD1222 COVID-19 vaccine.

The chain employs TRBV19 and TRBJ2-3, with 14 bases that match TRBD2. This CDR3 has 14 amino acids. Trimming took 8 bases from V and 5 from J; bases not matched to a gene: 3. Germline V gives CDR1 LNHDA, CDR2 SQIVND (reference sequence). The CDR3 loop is CASATSGGVDTQYF. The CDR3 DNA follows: TGTGCCAGTGCGACTAGCGGGGGGGTAGATACGCAGTATTTT.

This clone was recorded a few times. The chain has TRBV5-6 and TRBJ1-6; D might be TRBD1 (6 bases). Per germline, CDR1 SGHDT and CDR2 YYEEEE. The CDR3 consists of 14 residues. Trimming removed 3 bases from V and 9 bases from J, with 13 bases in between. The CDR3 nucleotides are TGTGCCAGCAGCTCGGGACAATCGGTTTCACCCCTCCACTTT. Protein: CASSSGQSVSPLHF.

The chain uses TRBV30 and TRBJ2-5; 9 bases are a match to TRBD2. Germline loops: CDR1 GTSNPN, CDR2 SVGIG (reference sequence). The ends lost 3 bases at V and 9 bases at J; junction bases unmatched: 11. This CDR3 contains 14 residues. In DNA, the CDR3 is TGTGCCTGGAGCTTTGGAGCGGGGGGCCCGGCCCAGTACTTC. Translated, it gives CAWSFGAGGPAQYF.

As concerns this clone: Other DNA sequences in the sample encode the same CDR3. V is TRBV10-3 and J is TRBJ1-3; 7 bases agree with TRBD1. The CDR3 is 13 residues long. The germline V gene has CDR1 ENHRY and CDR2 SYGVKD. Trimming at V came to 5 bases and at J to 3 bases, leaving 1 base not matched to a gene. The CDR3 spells CAISRDSGNTIYF. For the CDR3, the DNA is TGTGCCATCAGTAGGGACAGTGGAAACACCATATATTTT.

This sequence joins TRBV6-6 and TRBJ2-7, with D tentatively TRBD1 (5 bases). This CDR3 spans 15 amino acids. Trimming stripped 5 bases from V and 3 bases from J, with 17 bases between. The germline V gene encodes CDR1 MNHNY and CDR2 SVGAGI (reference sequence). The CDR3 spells CASSPLHSGNYEQYF. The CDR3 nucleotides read TGTGCCAGCAGTCCTCTTCATTCAGGGAACTACGAGCAGTACTTC.